One sample yielded the 30 T cell receptor beta chains listed below, sequenced in a study of T cell responses to AZD1222 COVID-19 vaccine. Method: immunoSEQ multiplex PCR; TCRdb's copy keeps in-frame clones and lacks some. The sample shows about 120,000 clones, about 90% of them seen only once. The sequencing used peripheral blood, collected on day 0 of AZD1222 vaccination. The receptors stem from an adult in good health.

This clone appeared a few times. The V gene is TRBV10-3, the J gene TRBJ2-7; 14 bases line up with TRBD2. This CDR3 has 19 residues. The V segment lost 3 bases and the J segment 2 bases; nucleotides outside the gene matches: 12. CDR1 ENHRY and CDR2 SYGVKD come from the germline V gene. CDR3 sequence: CAISESRDTGLAGAYEQYF. DNA for the CDR3: TGTGCCATCAGTGAAAGCCGGGACACGGGACTAGCGGGAGCCTACGAGCAGTACTTC.

The chain is built from TRBV19 and TRBJ1-5; D might be TRBD1 (6 bases). V dropped 4 bases and J dropped 6 bases, with 16 bases sitting between them. CDR1 and CDR2 from the germline V gene are LNHDA and SQIVND (reference sequence). The CDR3 runs to 15 residues. CDR3 amino acids: CASSRGQGIAQPQHF. CDR3 DNA: TGTGCCAGTAGTAGGGGGCAGGGTATCGCTCAGCCCCAGCATTTT.

This rearrangement joins TRBV3-1 (or the pseudogene TRBV3-2) to TRBJ1-2; unclear D gene. The CDR3 consists of 15 residues. V shed 3 bases and J shed 4 bases, with 15 bases lying between them. Germline lookup yields CDR1 LGHDT and CDR2 YNNKEL (reference sequence). This CDR3 is CASSHSDFLLYGYTF. Written as DNA, the CDR3 is TGTGCCAGCAGCCATTCGGACTTCCTCCTCTATGGCTACACCTTC.

The rearrangement joins TRBV7-2 to TRBJ1-2, with 7 bases that match TRBD1. The CDR3 loop spans 12 amino acids. The germline V gene encodes CDR1 SGHTA and CDR2 FQGNSA. J was trimmed by 8 bases and V by 4 bases; bases with no gene match: 4. Written as DNA, the CDR3 is TGTGCCAGCAGCTGGGGACAGTCAGGCTACACCTTC. Translation gives CASSWGQSGYTF. The entire variable domain, with the rest obtained from reference TRBV7-2 and TRBJ1-2, is as follows: GAGVSQSPSNKVTEKGKDVELRCDPISGHTALYWYRQSLGQGLEFLIYFQGNSAPDKSGLPSDRFSAERTGGSVSTLTIQRTQQEDSAVYLCASSWGQSGYTFGSGTRLTVV.

This rearrangement joins TRBV11-3 to TRBJ2-7; 8 nucleotides line up with TRBD2. This CDR3 has 14 residues. V lost 5 bases to trimming and J lost 2 bases; unmatched junction nucleotides: 5. The V gene's germline CDR1 is SGHNT and CDR2 YENEEA. DNA for the CDR3: TGTGCCAGCAGCCTCTTGGGACTAGCCTACGAGCAGTACTTC. This gives the protein CASSLLGLAYEQYF.

Here the CDR3 reads CASSFTGEETQYF. The CDR3 coding sequence is TGTGCCAGCAGCTTCACAGGGGAAGAGACCCAGTACTTC. The chain couples TRBV5-4 to TRBJ2-5, with TRBD1 matching over 7 bases. J gave up 3 bases and V 2 bases, and 1 base lay outside the gene matches. Germline loops: CDR1 SGHNT, CDR2 YYREEE (reference sequence). The CDR3 covers 13 residues.

The V and J genes are TRBV5-6 and TRBJ2-7; D gene unclear. Germline values: CDR1 SGHDT, CDR2 YYEEEE. The germline V and J ends were trimmed by 1 base and 2 bases, with 10 bases remaining between them. The CDR3 extends over 14 amino acids. CDR3 region: CASSLKEWTYEQYF. CDR3 in DNA: TGTGCCAGCAGCTTGAAGGAGTGGACCTACGAGCAGTACTTC.

This clone appeared a few times. The V call is TRBV21-1, the J call TRBJ1-5; TRBD1 reflects the table's D call only, with no check against the DNA. TRBV21-1 has pseudogene status. This CDR3 has 16 residues. The CDR3 DNA sequence: TGTGCCAGCAGCAAGGTTCCGGGACAGGGCAATCAGCCCCAGCATTTT. It translates to CASSKVPGQGNQPQHF.

The chain links TRBV18 to TRBJ2-3; no reliable D call. CDR3 size: 12 residues. Trimming took 3 bases from V and 6 from J, leaving 7 bases between them. Germline lookup yields CDR1 KGHSH and CDR2 LQKENI. The CDR3 nucleotides read TGTGCCAGCTCACCGCGGTCCGATACGCAGTATTTT. Its translation: CASSPRSDTQYF.

V usage is TRBV5-1 and J usage is TRBJ1-1; D may be TRBD1 (5 bases). The CDR3 is made up of 15 amino acids. CDR1 and CDR2 (germline): SGHRS, YFSETQ. V was clipped by 0 bases and J by 5 bases, with 14 bases between them. CDR3: CASSLAWGKRTEAFF. The CDR3, as DNA: TGCGCCAGCAGCTTGGCCTGGGGGAAAAGGACTGAAGCTTTCTTT.

Comments on this clone: Other DNA sequences in the sample encode the same CDR3. The gene calls are TRBV7-2 and TRBJ2-5; D is undetermined. The length of the CDR3 is 14 residues. In germline, CDR1 is SGHTA, CDR2 FQGNSA. V was trimmed by 1 base and J by 2 bases, leaving 8 bases between them. As DNA, the CDR3 is TGTGCCAGCAGCTTAGGGGGTCTGCAAGAGACCCAGTACTTC. This encodes CASSLGGLQETQYF. Supplemented by reference TRBV7-2 and TRBJ2-5, the full variable domain reads GAGVSQSPSNKVTEKGKDVELRCDPISGHTALYWYRQSLGQGLEFLIYFQGNSAPDKSGLPSDRFSAERTGGSVSTLTIQRTQQEDSAVYLCASSLGGLQETQYFGPGTRLLVL.

The chain couples TRBV2 to TRBJ2-1, with a possible D match to TRBD2 (5 bases). Between the trimmed V and J ends, which lost 4 bases and 0 bases, there was a span of 16 bases. The CDR3 extends over 17 amino acids. CDR1 and CDR2 from the germline V gene are SNHLY and FYNNEI. In nucleotides, the CDR3 is TGTGCCAGCAGTGTTACCAGCGGTGATCTCTCCTACAATGAGCAGTTCTTC. It specifies CASSVTSGDLSYNEQFF.

The gene calls are TRBV4-1 and TRBJ2-2, with D hard to call. The germline CDR1 and CDR2 sequences are MGHRA and YSYEKL. With 2 bases removed from V and 4 bases from J, the gap between germline ends came to 11 bases. The CDR3 length is 15 residues. This CDR3 is CASSQSGSSTGELFF. The CDR3 bases are TGCGCCAGCAGCCAAAGTGGGTCTAGCACCGGGGAGCTGTTTTTT.

V gene TRBV7-2 combines with J gene TRBJ2-7, with D hard to call. The CDR3 is made up of 15 amino acids. Between the trimmed V and J ends, which lost 2 bases and 2 bases, there was a span of 13 bases. The germline V gene has CDR1 SGHTA and CDR2 FQGNSA. The CDR3 DNA reads as TGTGCCAGCAGCTTACAGTTAAGTATCCCCTACGAGCAGTACTTC. Protein product: CASSLQLSIPYEQYF.

The chain combines TRBV5-5 with TRBJ2-2; a weak D match, TRBD2 (6 bases). CDR1 and CDR2 (germline): SGHKS, YYEKEE (reference sequence). Trimming took 4 bases from V and 4 from J, leaving 14 bases between them. This CDR3 is 15 amino acids long. CDR3 in amino acids: CASSPQDYATGELFF. The CDR3 region has the DNA TGTGCCAGCAGCCCCCAGGACTACGCCACCGGGGAGCTGTTTTTT.

This clone turned up a few times. This sequence joins TRBV30 and TRBJ1-2; D possibly corresponds to TRBD1 (5 bases). V lost 4 bases, J lost 8 bases, and 14 bases lay in between. This CDR3 has 12 amino acids. Germline-derived CDR1 and CDR2 are GTSNPN and SVGIG (reference sequence). DNA of the CDR3: TGTGCCTGGACCCGGGGGGGTGGAGGCTACACCTTC. It specifies CAWTRGGGGYTF.

This chain uses TRBV27 with TRBJ2-6; TRBD1 is a possible D gene (6 bases). Per germline, CDR1 MNHEY and CDR2 SMNVEV (reference sequence). The CDR3 extends over 17 amino acids. The V and J ends lost 7 bases and 0 bases respectively, with 16 bases between them. Written as DNA, the CDR3 is TGTGCCAGCACTTTCAGGGGCCATGTCTCTGGGGCCAACGTCCTGACTTTC. This codes for CASTFRGHVSGANVLTF.

On this clone itself: The same CDR3 also results from other DNA sequences found in this sample. This rearrangement joins TRBV18 to TRBJ2-7, with 14 positions matching TRBD2. Germline trimming cut 3 bases from V and 2 bases from J; bases unmatched to any gene: 0. The CDR3 has 15 residues. The germline V gene encodes CDR1 KGHSH and CDR2 LQKENI. CDR3 in DNA: TGTGCCAGCTCACCGGGACTAGCGGGAGCCTACGAGCAGTACTTC. The encoded protein is CASSPGLAGAYEQYF.

The chain couples TRBV4-1 to TRBJ1-1, with TRBD1 matching over 8 bases. The ends lost 0 bases at V and 11 bases at J; junction bases unmatched: 11. This CDR3 is 15 amino acids long. CDR1 MGHRA and CDR2 YSYEKL come from the germline V gene. The chain's CDR3 is CASSQDGAGGRSAFF. As DNA, the CDR3 is TGCGCCAGCAGCCAAGATGGGGCAGGGGGCAGGTCTGCTTTCTTT.

V usage is TRBV5-8 and J usage is TRBJ2-5; 10 bases are a match to TRBD2. Per the germline V gene, CDR1 is SGHTS and CDR2 is YDEGEE. J gave up 4 bases and V 2 bases, and 5 bases lay outside the gene matches. The CDR3 is 15 residues long. CDR3 nucleotide sequence: TGTGCCAGCAGCTTTGGGAGCGGGAGGGTAGAGACCCAGTACTTC. It encodes CASSFGSGRVETQYF.

V is TRBV4-1 and J is TRBJ1-5; 8 nucleotides agree with TRBD1. With 4 bases clipped from V and 4 bases from J, the junction kept 12 bases outside the gene matches. The CDR3 is made up of 17 amino acids. Germline V gene data show CDR1 as MGHRA and CDR2 as YSYEKL. For the CDR3, the DNA is TGCGCCAGCAGCCCTAGGACAGGGCCGATAGCAAATCAGCCCCAGCATTTT. As protein: CASSPRTGPIANQPQHF.

This clone was detected only once. The chain couples TRBV11-3 to TRBJ2-2; D is unresolved. The CDR3 runs to 14 residues. V dropped 0 bases and J dropped 4 bases, with 6 bases sitting between them. Looked up from germline, CDR1 is SGHNT and CDR2 is YENEEA. The CDR3 bases are TGTGCCAGCAGCTTAGAGTTCGCCACCGGGGAGCTGTTTTTT. It translates to CASSLEFATGELFF.

The rearrangement links TRBV18 to TRBJ2-1; the D gene is possibly TRBD1 (6 bases). Germline CDR1 and CDR2: KGHSH and LQKENI. The CDR3 extends over 13 amino acids. V lost 3 bases to trimming and J lost 8 bases, with 11 bases between them. The CDR3: CASSPAGVDEQFF. The DNA for the CDR3 is TGTGCCAGCTCACCTGCAGGGGTTGATGAGCAGTTCTTC.

This chain links TRBV24-1 with TRBJ2-3; TRBD1 matches 7 bases. This CDR3 has 14 amino acids. V trimming: 4 bases; J trimming: 3 bases; junction bases outside the gene matches: 3. Germline CDR1 is KGHDR and CDR2 is SFDVKD. In nucleotides, the CDR3 is TGTGCCACCAGTGAGACAGGGAGAACAGATACGCAGTATTTT. Residues: CATSETGRTDTQYF.

The chain is built from TRBV9 and TRBJ2-1; a possible D gene is TRBD2 (6 bases). The CDR3 sequence is 16 residues long. The V and J ends lost 0 bases and 5 bases respectively, with 15 bases between them. In germline, CDR1 is SGDLS, CDR2 YYNGEE. CDR3 bases: TGTGCCAGCAGCGTAGGCGGGGCAGGGACCCACAATGAGCAGTTCTTC. This codes for CASSVGGAGTHNEQFF.

The chain is built from TRBV7-2 and TRBJ1-1; possibly TRBD1 for D (6 bases). CDR1 and CDR2 from the germline V gene are SGHTA and FQGNSA. Trimming took off 4 bases at V and 3 bases at J, with 18 bases between the two ends. This CDR3 contains 16 residues. CDR3 nucleotide sequence: TGTGCCAGCAGCTCTGACCCTCGGGACATGGACACTGAAGCTTTCTTT. The encoded protein is CASSSDPRDMDTEAFF. The variable domain in full, with the rest retrieved from reference TRBV7-2 and TRBJ1-1, is GAGVSQSPSNKVTEKGKDVELRCDPISGHTALYWYRQSLGQGLEFLIYFQGNSAPDKSGLPSDRFSAERTGGSVSTLTIQRTQQEDSAVYLCASSSDPRDMDTEAFFGQGTRLTVV.

V and J are TRBV7-9 and TRBJ1-4, with D perhaps matching TRBD1 (6 bases). V was clipped by 3 bases and J by 1 base, with 9 bases between them. CDR3 length equals 15 residues. Germline CDR1 reads SEHNR; CDR2 reads FQNEAQ (reference sequence). The CDR3 DNA reads as TGTGCCAGCAGCTTTACAGGGTTAACTAATGAAAAACTGTTTTTT. Translating it yields CASSFTGLTNEKLFF.

This rearrangement joins TRBV4-2 to TRBJ1-5; 7 bases are shared with TRBD1. This CDR3 is 18 amino acids long. V gave up 3 bases and J gave up 0 bases; unmatched junction bases: 11. Germline CDR1 reads LGHNA; CDR2 reads YNFKEQ. The CDR3 DNA reads TGTGCCAGCAGCCACCATTTGACAGGGTATCGTAGCAATCAGCCCCAGCATTTT. This gives the protein CASSHHLTGYRSNQPQHF.

J is TRBJ2-3 and V is TRBV28, with D perhaps matching TRBD1 (5 bases). The CDR3 length is 17 residues. V lost 3 bases to trimming and J lost 2 bases, with 18 bases between them. Germline V gene lookup returns CDR1 MDHEN and CDR2 SYDVKM. The DNA of the CDR3 is TGTGCCAGCAGTTTCAAAGGGGTGATGTATTACACAGATACGCAGTATTTT. Its translation is CASSFKGVMYYTDTQYF. The full variable domain, completed using reference TRBV28 and TRBJ2-3, is DVKVTQSSRYLVKRTGEKVFLECVQDMDHENMFWYRQDPGLGLRLIYFSYDVKMKEKGDIPEGYSVSREKKERFSLILESASTNQTSMYLCASSFKGVMYYTDTQYFGPGTRLTVL.

The table lists this clone with a few counts. The chain couples TRBV29-1 to TRBJ2-7; TRBD1 aligns across 8 bases. V was pared by 4 bases and J by 4 bases, with 9 bases of the junction left unmatched. Germline CDR1 is SQVTM and CDR2 is ANQGSEA. This CDR3 region has 14 residues. CDR3 amino acids: CSVGSTGAFYEQYF. CDR3 nucleotides: TGCAGCGTTGGTTCGACAGGGGCGTTTTACGAGCAGTACTTC.